Below, 24 T cell receptor beta chains from the same sample are listed, as sequenced in a study of blood T cell repertoires in COVID-19. Profiled with immunoSEQ multiplex PCR; TCRdb holds only in-frame clones, not every one. The repertoire holds 150,000 to 200,000 clones, with approximately 83% as singletons. Sequenced input: peripheral blood. These receptors were collected from a human donor with acute or convalescent COVID-19. The donor label of this sample is uncertain.

With regard to this clone: Other DNA sequences in the same sample also yield this CDR3. The chain links TRBV30 to TRBJ2-7; D might be TRBD1 (5 bases). CDR3 length: 14 amino acids. CDR1 is GTSNPN, CDR2 SVGIG, per germline (reference sequence). Trimming removed 2 bases at V and 3 bases at J, with 14 bases between. The DNA of the CDR3 is TGTGCCTGGAGTTCAGGGCAGGGTGGCTACGAGCAGTACTTC. Its translation: CAWSSGQGGYEQYF.

The chain links TRBV28 to TRBJ1-5; D gene unclear. Germline lookup yields CDR1 MDHEN and CDR2 SYDVKM. V lost 3 bases to trimming and J lost 0 bases, with 6 bases between them. The CDR3 spans 14 residues. This chain's CDR3 is CASSLRNSNQPQHF. CDR3 DNA sequence: TGTGCCAGCAGTTTGAGGAATAGCAATCAGCCCCAGCATTTT.

The chain carries TRBV7-8 and TRBJ2-5; 8 positions agree with TRBD2. With V trimmed by 1 base and J by 7 bases, 5 bases remained unmatched. Germline V gene data show CDR1 as SGHVS and CDR2 as FQNEAQ. CDR3 size: 14 residues. In nucleotides, the CDR3 is TGTGCCAGCAGCTTAGTAGTCGGGAGGGCGACCCAGTACTTC. It yields the protein CASSLVVGRATQYF.

The gene calls are TRBV5-1 and TRBJ1-4; 7 bases map to TRBD1. The trim removed 0 bases at V and 2 bases at J, leaving 4 bases unmatched. CDR1 and CDR2 (germline): SGHRS, YFSETQ. The CDR3 has 16 residues. The CDR3 DNA reads as TGCGCCAGCAGCTTGGCAGGGGGAAATACTAATGAAAAACTGTTTTTT. It translates to CASSLAGGNTNEKLFF.

The chain joins TRBV5-1 to TRBJ2-3; a weak D match, TRBD2 (6 bases). CDR3 length equals 15 residues. In germline, CDR1 is SGHRS, CDR2 YFSETQ. The V gene lost 1 base and the J gene lost 0 bases, with 9 bases spanning the gap. The CDR3 DNA sequence: TGCGCCAGCAGCTTGAGCGGGCCCAGCACAGATACGCAGTATTTT. It codes for CASSLSGPSTDTQYF. Using reference TRBV5-1 and TRBJ2-3 for the parts outside the CDR3, the full variable domain is KAGVTQTPRYLIKTRGQQVTLSCSPISGHRSVSWYQQTPGQGLQFLFEYFSETQRNKGNFPGRFSGRQFSNSRSEMNVSTLELGDSALYLCASSLSGPSTDTQYFGPGTRLTVL.

This rearrangement joins TRBV9 to TRBJ2-2; D perhaps matches TRBD1 (6 bases). The CDR3 consists of 16 residues. Germline V gives CDR1 SGDLS, CDR2 YYNGEE. With 2 bases removed from V and 7 bases from J, the gap between germline ends came to 18 bases. The CDR3 DNA sequence: TGTGCCAGCAGCGTTACAGGGTCTTTTTTGATCGGGGAGCTGTTTTTT. The encoded protein is CASSVTGSFLIGELFF. Together with reference TRBV9 and TRBJ2-2, the CDR3 gives the full variable domain: DSGVTQTPKHLITATGQRVTLRCSPRSGDLSVYWYQQSLDQGLQFLIQYYNGEERAKGNILERFSAQQFPDLHSELNLSSLELGDSALYFCASSVTGSFLIGELFFGEGSRLTVL.

This clone has just a few counts. The chain has TRBV25-1 and TRBJ1-1; D gene uncertain. Trimming pared 6 bases from V and 1 base from J, leaving 9 bases between. CDR1 is MGHDK, CDR2 SYGVNS, per germline. The CDR3 length is 13 residues. The CDR3 is CASRFPGNTEAFF. The CDR3 DNA is TGTGCCAGCAGATTTCCCGGGAACACTGAAGCTTTCTTT.

The chain recombines TRBV15 with TRBJ2-1; TRBD2 matches at 10 bases. The V segment lost 0 bases and the J segment 8 bases; nucleotides outside the gene matches: 1. The CDR3 consists of 14 residues. Germline V lookup: CDR1 LNHNV, CDR2 YYDKDF (reference sequence). DNA of the CDR3: TGTGCCACCAGCAGAGAGGGGACTAGCGATGAGCAGTTCTTC. Translated: CATSREGTSDEQFF.

The CDR3 nucleotides are TGTGCCAGCACCCGGGTGGCAGCGAACACTGAAGCTTTCTTT. Translating gives CASTRVAANTEAFF. The chain carries TRBV28 and TRBJ1-1; D is unclear. V was clipped by 7 bases and J by 1 base, with 13 bases between them. This CDR3 has 14 residues. Germline values: CDR1 MDHEN, CDR2 SYDVKM.

In this sample, this clone turned up a few times. This chain links TRBV5-1 with TRBJ2-7, with 7 bases that match TRBD1. Trimming cost V 0 bases and J 7 bases; bases outside gene matches: 7. The CDR3 is 14 amino acids. Looked up from germline, CDR1 is SGHRS and CDR2 is YFSETQ. This CDR3 reads CASSLGTGIGEQYF. The CDR3 coding sequence is TGCGCCAGCAGCTTGGGGACAGGAATTGGAGAGCAGTACTTC.

The chain has TRBV6-2 or TRBV6-3 and TRBJ1-1; 7 bases align to TRBD1. Germline V lookup: CDR1 MNHEY, CDR2 SVGEGT. This CDR3 spans 16 amino acids. Losses at the gene ends were 2 bases for V and 3 bases for J; bases not matched to a gene: 9. The CDR3 loop is CASSYAPDRRYTEAFF. CDR3 nucleotides: TGTGCCAGCAGTTACGCACCGGACAGGAGATACACTGAAGCTTTCTTT.

The chain recombines TRBV2 with TRBJ2-7; TRBD1 matches at 7 bases. V trimming: 7 bases; J trimming: 0 bases; junction bases outside the gene matches: 9. CDR1 is SNHLY and CDR2 is FYNNEI in the germline V gene. The CDR3 length is 15 residues. CDR3 region: CASTQPGTASYEQYF. DNA for the CDR3: TGTGCCAGCACTCAGCCCGGGACAGCCTCCTACGAGCAGTACTTC.

This clone was counted once. This chain links TRBV3-1 (or the pseudogene TRBV3-2) with TRBJ2-5, with 14 nucleotides matching TRBD2. V trimming: 0 bases; J trimming: 1 base; junction bases outside the gene matches: 7. The germline V gene has CDR1 LGHDT and CDR2 YNNKEL (reference sequence). This CDR3 spans 19 amino acids. CDR3 nucleotide sequence: TGTGCCAGCAGCCAAGAAAGAGGGACTAGCGGGAGAGCCCAAGAGACCCAGTACTTC. The encoded protein is CASSQERGTSGRAQETQYF.

This clone has more than one count but fewer than ten. The CDR3 sequence: CASSEYGTGVYEQYF. Written as DNA, the CDR3 is TGTGCCAGCAGTGAATACGGGACAGGCGTCTACGAGCAGTACTTC. This chain connects TRBV6-1 to TRBJ2-7, with 8 bases lining up with TRBD1. The ends lost 2 bases at V and 3 bases at J; junction bases unmatched: 6. This CDR3 has 15 amino acids. In germline, CDR1 is MNHNS, CDR2 SASEGT.

The chain recombines TRBV24-1 with TRBJ2-3; 9 bases are a match to TRBD2. The germline gives CDR1 KGHDR, CDR2 SFDVKD. The CDR3 sequence is 15 residues long. V gave up 4 bases and J gave up 3 bases; unmatched junction bases: 4. The CDR3 reads CATSDRGGGTDTQYF. The CDR3 DNA follows: TGTGCCACCAGTGACCGCGGGGGGGGGACAGATACGCAGTATTTT.

The V gene is TRBV6-6, the J gene TRBJ2-7; D ambiguous. Germline V gene sequence: CDR1 MNHNY, CDR2 SVGAGI (reference sequence). The CDR3 spans 11 residues. The V end lost 7 bases, the J end lost 4 bases, and 8 bases lay between the germline ends. The DNA for the CDR3 is TGTGCCAGCAAGTCTAAGTACGAGCAGTACTTC. Translation: CASKSKYEQYF.

This chain connects TRBV30 to TRBJ2-1, with D perhaps matching TRBD2 (5 bases). The germline V gene encodes CDR1 GTSNPN and CDR2 SVGIG (reference sequence). The CDR3 runs to 12 residues. V lost 0 bases to trimming and J lost 5 bases, with 5 bases between them. For the CDR3, the DNA is TGTGCCTGGAGTGTAGCGGACAATGAGCAGTTCTTC. Translated: CAWSVADNEQFF.

The rearrangement joins TRBV6-1 to TRBJ2-3; 7 bases fit TRBD2. This CDR3 has 17 amino acids. Germline loops: CDR1 MNHNS, CDR2 SASEGT. The V gene end was trimmed by 2 bases and the J gene end by 0 bases; junction bases not matched to a gene: 8. The DNA of the CDR3 is TGTGCCAGCAGTGAATTGGGAGCGGGAAAAAGCACAGATACGCAGTATTTT. Its translation: CASSELGAGKSTDTQYF.

The rearrangement links TRBV4-1 to TRBJ1-4; TRBD1 matches at 11 bases. From germline, CDR1 is MGHRA and CDR2 YSYEKL. Losses at the gene ends were 0 bases for V and 7 bases for J; bases not matched to a gene: 13. The CDR3 contains 19 residues. The CDR3 loop is CASSQDRRLDRGLGEKLFF. For the CDR3, the DNA is TGCGCCAGCAGCCAAGATCGACGATTGGACAGGGGGCTCGGTGAAAAACTGTTTTTT.

The V and J genes are TRBV19 and TRBJ2-3; 7 nucleotides match TRBD1. The CDR3 consists of 15 residues. Trimming at V came to 4 bases and at J to 1 base, leaving 5 bases not matched to a gene. Germline V gene data show CDR1 as LNHDA and CDR2 as SQIVND (reference sequence). The CDR3 DNA sequence: TGTGCCAGTAGTAAGGACAGGTGGCGCACAGATACGCAGTATTTT. Its protein product is CASSKDRWRTDTQYF.

The chain couples TRBV5-6 to TRBJ2-2, with 14 bases aligning to TRBD2. This CDR3 comprises 16 residues. V dropped 5 bases and J dropped 5; count of bases not matched to a gene: 5. Germline V CDR1 and CDR2: SGHDT, YYEEEE. CDR3 DNA: TGTGCCAGCAGTTCTCGACTAGCGGGAGGGACCGGGGAGCTGTTTTTT. It codes for CASSSRLAGGTGELFF.

The chain recombines TRBV5-4 with TRBJ1-2, with 8 bases lining up with TRBD1. CDR3 length: 14 residues. Per germline, CDR1 SGHNT and CDR2 YYREEE (reference sequence). With V trimmed by 4 bases and J by 2 bases, 4 bases remained unmatched. CDR3 in amino acids: CASSTTGVNYGYTF. The CDR3 coding sequence is TGTGCCAGCAGCACGACAGGGGTCAACTATGGCTACACCTTC.

The V gene is TRBV3-1 (or the pseudogene TRBV3-2), the J gene TRBJ2-5; D gene uncertain. The CDR3 has 16 amino acids. V was trimmed by 0 bases and J by 4 bases, leaving 15 bases between them. Per the germline V gene, CDR1 is LGHDT and CDR2 is YNNKEL (reference sequence). The CDR3 bases are TGTGCCAGCAGCCAAGAGGGCTTGACCCCGGCAGAGACCCAGTACTTC. It encodes CASSQEGLTPAETQYF.

To note about this clone: This CDR3 is also generated by other DNA sequences in the sample. DNA for the CDR3: TGTGCCAGCAGTGAGAGCTATGGCTACACCTTC. It codes for CASSESYGYTF. This chain joins TRBV6-1 and TRBJ1-2; D gene ambiguous. The ends were cut back, 3 bases at V and 4 bases at J, with 3 bases in the middle. The CDR3 contains 11 residues. The germline CDR1 and CDR2 sequences are MNHNS and SASEGT.